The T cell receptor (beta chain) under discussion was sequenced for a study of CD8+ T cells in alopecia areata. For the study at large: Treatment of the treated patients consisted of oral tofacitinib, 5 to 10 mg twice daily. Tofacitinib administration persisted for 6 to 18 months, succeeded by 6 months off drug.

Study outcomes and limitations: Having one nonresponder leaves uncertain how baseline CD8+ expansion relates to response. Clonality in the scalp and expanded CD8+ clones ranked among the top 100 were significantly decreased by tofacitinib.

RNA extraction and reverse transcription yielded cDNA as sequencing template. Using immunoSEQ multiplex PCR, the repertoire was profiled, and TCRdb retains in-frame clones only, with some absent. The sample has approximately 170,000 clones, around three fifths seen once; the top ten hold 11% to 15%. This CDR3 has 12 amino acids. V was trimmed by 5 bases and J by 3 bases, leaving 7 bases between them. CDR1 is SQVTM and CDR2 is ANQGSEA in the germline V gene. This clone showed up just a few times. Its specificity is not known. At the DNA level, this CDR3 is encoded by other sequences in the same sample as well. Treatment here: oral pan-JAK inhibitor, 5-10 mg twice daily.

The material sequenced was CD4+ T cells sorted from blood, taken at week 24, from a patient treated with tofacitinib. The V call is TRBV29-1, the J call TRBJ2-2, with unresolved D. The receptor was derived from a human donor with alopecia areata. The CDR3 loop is CSVRPYTGELFF. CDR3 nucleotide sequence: TGCAGCGTTCGGCCTTACACCGGGGAGCTGTTTTTT.